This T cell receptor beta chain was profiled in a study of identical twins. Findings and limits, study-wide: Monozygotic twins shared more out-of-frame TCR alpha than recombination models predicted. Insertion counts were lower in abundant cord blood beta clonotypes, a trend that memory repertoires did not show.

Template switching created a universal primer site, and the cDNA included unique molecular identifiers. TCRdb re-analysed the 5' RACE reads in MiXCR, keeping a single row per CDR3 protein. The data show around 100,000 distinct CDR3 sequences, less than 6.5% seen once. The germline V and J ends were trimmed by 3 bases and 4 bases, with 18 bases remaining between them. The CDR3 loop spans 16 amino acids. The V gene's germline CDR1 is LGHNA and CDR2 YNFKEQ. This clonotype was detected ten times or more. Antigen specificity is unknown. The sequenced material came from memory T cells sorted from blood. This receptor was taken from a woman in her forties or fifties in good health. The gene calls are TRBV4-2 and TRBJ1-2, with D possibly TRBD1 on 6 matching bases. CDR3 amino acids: CASSQAGVNNPYGYTF. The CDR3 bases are TGTGCCAGCAGCCAGGCAGGGGTCAATAACCCCTATGGCTACACCTTC.